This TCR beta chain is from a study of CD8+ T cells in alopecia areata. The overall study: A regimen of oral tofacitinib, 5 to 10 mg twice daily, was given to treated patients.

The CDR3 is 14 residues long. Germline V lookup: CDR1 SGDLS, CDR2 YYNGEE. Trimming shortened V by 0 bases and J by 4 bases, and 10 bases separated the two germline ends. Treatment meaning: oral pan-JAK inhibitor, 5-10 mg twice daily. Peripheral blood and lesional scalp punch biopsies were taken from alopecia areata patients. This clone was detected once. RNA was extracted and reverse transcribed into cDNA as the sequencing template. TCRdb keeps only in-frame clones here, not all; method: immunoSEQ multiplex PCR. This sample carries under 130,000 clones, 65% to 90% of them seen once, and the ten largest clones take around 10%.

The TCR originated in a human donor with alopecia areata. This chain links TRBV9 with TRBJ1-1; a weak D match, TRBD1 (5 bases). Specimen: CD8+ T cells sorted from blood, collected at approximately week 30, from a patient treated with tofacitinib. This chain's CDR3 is CASSVAGGSTEAFF. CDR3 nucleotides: TGTGCCAGCAGCGTAGCGGGGGGTAGCACTGAAGCTTTCTTT.